This is a list of T cell receptor beta chains from one sample in a study of cytotoxic CD8 clonotypes in ibrutinib-treated CLL. Generated by immunoSEQ multiplex PCR, the TCRdb table keeps only in-frame clones and is missing some. This table holds 58,000 or so clones, 45% to 65% found once. The sequencing here drew on PBMCs, taken after 12 months of ibrutinib treatment. The receptor set was obtained from a human donor with chronic lymphocytic leukemia. CDR3s include the opening cysteine and the closing phenylalanine or tryptophan. The order of the fields is clone size, V gene, D gene, J gene, CDR3 DNA, CDR3 protein. The D gene is left open where the match is weak. Only some rows state a clone size, as once, few, many or a class for expanded clones.

NA	TRBV5-1	NA	TRBJ2-2	TGCGCCAGCACTTATGGCGGTCGCGACACCGGGGAGCTGTTTTTT	CASTYGGRDTGELFF
NA	TRBV19	NA	TRBJ2-3	TGTGCCAGTAGTAGGGGTTCTGTAGTAGATACGCAGTATTTT	CASSRGSVVDTQYF
NA	TRBV7-2	NA	TRBJ2-1	TGTGCCAGCAGCTTAGCGATACGAGCGGACAATGAGCAGTTCTTC	CASSLAIRADNEQFF
many	TRBV2	TRBD2	TRBJ2-1	TGTGCCAGCAGTACGCGGACTAGCGGTCAGAATGAGCAGTTCTTC	CASSTRTSGQNEQFF
few	TRBV15	NA	TRBJ1-2	TGTGCCACCAGCAGAGCTGGCGGTGGCTATGGCTACACCTTC	CATSRAGGGYGYTF
NA	TRBV7-9	NA	TRBJ1-3	TGTGCCAGCACCTATGGGCAGCCCTCTGGAAACACCATATATTTT	CASTYGQPSGNTIYF
NA	TRBV7-8	NA	TRBJ2-3	TGTGCCAGCAGCCCACCACTAGTATTCAGGTCAGATACGCAGTATTTT	CASSPPLVFRSDTQYF
few	TRBV6-4	NA	TRBJ2-1	TGTGCCAGCAGTGTTTCTAGGGTCGATGAGCAGTTCTTC	CASSVSRVDEQFF
NA	TRBV11-2	TRBD2	TRBJ2-1	TGTGCCAGCAGCCCAAAGGCGCTAGCGGTGGATTTTGAGCAGTTCTTC	CASSPKALAVDFEQFF
few	TRBV5-4	NA	TRBJ2-3	TGTGCCAGCAGCTTGGATAGTTTGGCAGATACGCAGTATTTT	CASSLDSLADTQYF
once	TRBV27	NA	TRBJ1-2	TGTGCCAGCAGTTTATGGGCAGGGAACTCCTATGGCTACACCTTC	CASSLWAGNSYGYTF
few	TRBV5-6	TRBD1	TRBJ2-2	TGTGCCAGCAGTGGACAGGGGACCTTGGAGCTGTTTTTT	CASSGQGTLELFF
NA	TRBV29-1	TRBD2	TRBJ2-1	TGCAGCGTTGAAGGACTAGCGGGATACAATGAGCAGTTCTTC	CSVEGLAGYNEQFF
NA	TRBV5-1	TRBD1	TRBJ1-5	TGCGCCAGCAGCCCCGGGACAGGGGTATATCAGCCCCAGCATTTT	CASSPGTGVYQPQHF
NA	TRBV7-7	NA	TRBJ1-3	TGTGCCAGCAGCTTAAATGACAGGAGAGGAAACACCATATATTTT	CASSLNDRRGNTIYF
once	TRBV6-1	NA	TRBJ1-2	TGTGCCAGCAGTGAAGAGTTGGGCCAGCTGAACGGCTACACCTTC	CASSEELGQLNGYTF
NA	TRBV7-9	NA	TRBJ2-3	TGTGCCAGCACCCCCGAGGCGGGAAGCACAGATACGCAGTATTTT	CASTPEAGSTDTQYF
NA	TRBV27	NA	TRBJ2-6	TGTGCCAGCACTCCCTACGCCCCCAGCCGCCCCACTGGGTCTGCTGGCGCCAACGTCCTGACTTTC	CASTPYAPSRPTGSAGANVLTF
medium-sized	TRBV4-1	TRBD1	TRBJ2-3	TGCGCCAGCAGCCAAGTGGGACAGGGGGCAGATACGCAGTATTTT	CASSQVGQGADTQYF
few	TRBV6-1	TRBD1	TRBJ1-4	TGTGCCAGCAGGACAGGGGGCGAAAAAAATGAAAAACTGTTTTTT	CASRTGGEKNEKLFF
few	TRBV5-1	NA	TRBJ2-3	TGCGCCAGCAGCGCCAGGGGTATAGACACAGATACGCAGTATTTT	CASSARGIDTDTQYF
few	TRBV28	NA	TRBJ2-7	TGTGCCAGCAGGTGGGACGGCGCCTACGAGCAGTACTTC	CASRWDGAYEQYF
NA	TRBV4-2	NA	TRBJ2-1	TGTGCCAGCAGCCACGTTGGGCGGGAATACAATGAGCAGTTCTTC	CASSHVGREYNEQFF
NA	TRBV27	NA	TRBJ1-5	TGTGCCAGCAGTCCTATCCGCCGGGACACGAGCAATCAGCCCCAGCATTTT	CASSPIRRDTSNQPQHF
few	TRBV7-9	TRBD1	TRBJ1-2	TGTGCCAGCAGCTTAGTTCAGGGGGCGAATGGCTACACCTTC	CASSLVQGANGYTF
NA	TRBV27	NA	TRBJ1-5	TGTGCCAGCAGTCCTCATGGACCCGCCGGGACAAATCAGCCCCAGCATTTT	CASSPHGPAGTNQPQHF
NA	TRBV6-6	NA	TRBJ2-1	TGTGCCAGCATGACCACGGCCCGCAATGAGCAGTTCTTC	CASMTTARNEQFF
few	TRBV5-1	NA	TRBJ1-2	TGCGCCAGCAGCTTGGCTTTGTCAGGGAAAGATGGGGCCACCTTC	CASSLALSGKDGATF
NA	TRBV5-1	NA	TRBJ2-5	TGCGCCAGCAGCGCCCTCCTGGAGACCCAGTACTTC	CASSALLETQYF
few	TRBV2	TRBD1	TRBJ2-7	TGTGCCAGCAGCGCGGACAGGGCGGCCTACGAGCAGTACTTC	CASSADRAAYEQYF
NA	TRBV14	NA	TRBJ1-1	TGTGCCAGCAGCCAAGTGCAGGACGGTGGCACTGAAGCTTTCTTT	CASSQVQDGGTEAFF
few	TRBV28	NA	TRBJ1-5	TGTGCCAGCAGTTTGGTGGGTAGCAATCAGCCCCAGCATTTT	CASSLVGSNQPQHF
NA	TRBV5-1	TRBD1	TRBJ1-2	TGCGCCAGCAGCTCCCAGGGGGCGTCTAGTGGCTACACCTTC	CASSSQGASSGYTF
NA	TRBV2	TRBD1	TRBJ1-1	TGTGCCAGCGGGGAACAGGGGCAGTCCACTGAAGCTTTCTTT	CASGEQGQSTEAFF
few	TRBV7-9	NA	TRBJ2-1	TGTGCCAGCAGCTTTGTCCCAGGGGCTGAGCAGTTCTTC	CASSFVPGAEQFF
few	TRBV7-2	NA	TRBJ2-5	TGTGCCAGCAGCCCCGACAGGTGGGGGACCCAGTACTTC	CASSPDRWGTQYF
NA	TRBV2	NA	TRBJ1-1	TGTGCCAGCAGTGAACAGGGGATGGGGTTAGCTTTCTTT	CASSEQGMGLAFF
NA	TRBV15	NA	TRBJ1-1	TGTGCCACCAGCGAACCCAGGGGAACATCGTCCGCGGCTTTCTTT	CATSEPRGTSSAAFF
NA	TRBV27	TRBD2	TRBJ2-7	TGTGCCAGCAGTTTATTGTCTAGCGGGAGCGACGAGCAGTACTTC	CASSLLSSGSDEQYF